The following is a TCR beta chain sequence with its context. Repertoires were generated with immunoSEQ multiplex PCR, while TCRdb's copy carries only in-frame clones and drops some. The table shows around 21,000 clones, with approximately 80% occurring only once. This record belongs to a study of somatic mutations in cytotoxic T cells in rheumatoid arthritis. Isolation of the CD4+ and CD8+ populations was accomplished via positive magnetic bead selection, with purity assessed by flow cytometry. Sequencing was done on a sample of CD8+ T cells sorted from blood. This sequence was found in an adult with rheumatoid arthritis.

For the CDR3, the DNA is TGTGCCAGCAGTCTGGGGGTTTCGAGGACAGAGACCCAGTACTTC. Translating it yields CASSLGVSRTETQYF. The J gene is TRBJ2-5, the V gene TRBV2; D may correspond to TRBD1 or TRBD2 (5 bases each). V dropped 5 bases and J dropped 4 bases, with 17 bases sitting between them. CDR3 length equals 15 residues. Germline V gene sequence: CDR1 SNHLY, CDR2 FYNNEI.